The 5 T cell receptor beta chains reported below all come from one sample, sequenced in a study of identical twins. From the 5' RACE reads, TCRdb called clonotypes with MiXCR, one entry per CDR3 protein. The table shows 1.5 million or so distinct CDR3 sequences, with roughly 35% occurring only once. The sequenced sample was cord blood. All receptors come from a newborn girl in good health.

This clonotype showed up just a few times. The chain links TRBV6-1 to TRBJ1-6; D may be TRBD1 (5 bases). Germline V lookup: CDR1 MNHNS, CDR2 SASEGT. The CDR3 sequence is 18 residues long. V lost 0 bases to trimming and J lost 9 bases, with 21 bases between them. CDR3 sequence: CASSEALIPTVLISPLHF. The CDR3 DNA is TGTGCCAGCAGTGAAGCTTTGATCCCGACAGTCCTTATTTCACCCCTCCACTTT.

The chain recombines TRBV28 with TRBJ2-1; 7 bases fit TRBD1. This CDR3 is 14 amino acids long. Germline V gives CDR1 MDHEN, CDR2 SYDVKM. V lost 2 bases to trimming and J lost 5 bases; unmatched junction nucleotides: 3. CDR3: CASSLKGANNEQFF. CDR3 in DNA: TGTGCCAGCAGTTTAAAGGGGGCTAACAATGAGCAGTTCTTC.

This clonotype was detected a few times. This chain joins TRBV5-1 and TRBJ2-3; TRBD1 matches at 9 bases. Germline-derived CDR1 and CDR2 are SGHRS and YFSETQ. There are 15 residues in the CDR3. The trim removed 4 bases at V and 2 bases at J, leaving 5 bases unmatched. CDR3 coding DNA: TGCGCCAGCAGCCGGACAGGGGAAATCACAGATACGCAGTATTTT. Translating gives CASSRTGEITDTQYF.

The chain employs TRBV12-3 or TRBV12-4 and TRBJ2-3; D is ambiguous. The V and J ends lost 8 bases and 1 base respectively, with 10 bases between them. There are 13 residues in the CDR3. The CDR3 DNA is TGTGCCAGCGTGCGGTCCGGCACAGATACGCAGTATTTT. It codes for CASVRSGTDTQYF.

A few counts support this clonotype. This chain links TRBV2 with TRBJ2-7; weak D call: TRBD2 (5 bases). This CDR3 has 14 amino acids. CDR1 and CDR2 from the germline V gene are SNHLY and FYNNEI. The V end was cut by 4 bases, the J end by 2 bases, with 12 bases between. In DNA form, the CDR3 reads TGTGCCAGCAGTGGGGCTAGCCCAACCTACGAGCAGTACTTC. Its protein is CASSGASPTYEQYF.